These 15 T cell receptor beta chains share one sample of origin, sequenced in a study of T cells in Graves' hyperthyroidism and ophthalmopathy. It was RNA transcripts that yielded the amplified TCR beta CDR3 regions. Primed by the HTBI set, a first-round RT-PCR was run on the TCR CDR3. One entry per CDR3 protein, called by TCRdb with MiXCR from the multiplex PCR reads. The profile shows 250,000 to 300,000 distinct CDR3 sequences, roughly 15% of them singletons. The sequenced sample was blood. All receptors come from a woman aged 40 to 50 with Graves' hyperthyroidism.

The chain couples TRBV6-1 to TRBJ2-7; D remains unclear. V was trimmed by 5 bases and J by 6 bases, leaving 20 bases between them. The CDR3 consists of 15 residues. Per germline, CDR1 MNHNS and CDR2 SASEGT. The CDR3 DNA is TGTGCCAGCAGTCAGACACCGCCCGATACCTCCGAGCAGTACTTC. It encodes CASSQTPPDTSEQYF.

Points on this clonotype: One end of the junction varies from germline; a read error may be responsible. The chain couples TRBV5-5 to TRBJ2-5, with 7 positions matching TRBD2. Germline CDR1 and CDR2: SGHKS and YYEKEE (reference sequence). CDR3 length: 13 amino acids. CDR3 DNA: TGTGCCAGCAGCTCAGCGGCGGGAGAGACCCAGGACTTC. Amino acids: CASSSAAGETQDF.

This clonotype was detected ten times or more. The CDR3 here is CASSGGQGMNTEAFF. The CDR3 nucleotides are TGTGCCAGCAGCGGTGGGCAGGGGATGAACACTGAAGCTTTCTTT. The rearrangement joins TRBV5-4 to TRBJ1-1; D is perhaps TRBD1 (6 bases). Per germline, CDR1 SGHNT and CDR2 YYREEE (reference sequence). CDR3 length equals 15 residues. V was clipped by 4 bases and J by 0 bases, with 13 bases between them.

This clonotype has ten or more counts. The chain combines TRBV27 with TRBJ1-4; D is undetermined. The germline V and J ends were trimmed by 10 bases and 0 bases, with 12 bases remaining between them. There are 14 residues in the CDR3. Germline CDR1 is MNHEY and CDR2 is SMNVEV (reference sequence). The DNA for the CDR3 is TGTGCCACCAGCCTATTAGCAACTAATGAAAAACTGTTTTTT. Amino acids: CATSLLATNEKLFF.

As regards this clonotype: This may arise from a read error, as a much more abundant clone is one base away. The chain couples TRBV28 to TRBJ2-7; 8 bases align to TRBD2. The CDR3 extends over 14 amino acids. Germline values: CDR1 MDHEN, CDR2 SYDVKM. Trimming at V came to 9 bases and at J to 0 bases, leaving 7 bases not matched to a gene. The CDR3 DNA reads TGTGCCAGTCCCGGGAGGGTAAGCTCCTACGAGCAGTACTTC. Its protein product is CASPGRVSSYEQYF.

The chain combines TRBV28 with TRBJ2-1, with 9 bases that match TRBD2. The CDR3 is 16 amino acids. In germline, CDR1 is MDHEN, CDR2 SYDVKM. Unmatched junction bases numbered 11, after V lost 3 bases and J lost 8 bases. The CDR3 nucleotides read TGTGCCAGCAGTTTTTCCGGGACTAGCATGGGCCATGAGCAGTTCTTC. This codes for CASSFSGTSMGHEQFF.

This clonotype was seen repeatedly, ten times or more. The V and J genes are TRBV7-2 and TRBJ1-2; 7 bases line up with TRBD1. The length of the CDR3 is 16 residues. The germline V gene has CDR1 SGHTA and CDR2 FQGNSA. V lost 4 bases, J lost 4 bases, and 12 bases stayed unmatched. The DNA of the CDR3 is TGTGCCAGCAGCTCCGGGACAGTGATTATCCGCTATGGCTACACCTTC. Amino acids: CASSSGTVIIRYGYTF.

This clonotype was seen repeatedly, ten times or more. The chain recombines TRBV7-8 with TRBJ2-1; 9 bases are a match to TRBD2. Germline V gene sequence: CDR1 SGHVS, CDR2 FQNEAQ. Trimming removed 3 bases from V and 5 bases from J; junction bases left unmatched: 11. CDR3 length: 17 amino acids. The CDR3: CASSLPTSGGGHNEQFF. The CDR3 nucleotides read TGTGCCAGCAGCTTGCCGACTAGCGGTGGGGGTCACAATGAGCAGTTCTTC.

This clonotype occurred a few times. V gene TRBV6-1 combines with J gene TRBJ2-1; D possibly uses TRBD1 or TRBD2 (6 bases each). The CDR3 has 12 amino acids. Germline V CDR1 and CDR2: MNHNS, SASEGT. V dropped 10 bases and J dropped 7 bases, with 14 bases sitting between them. The CDR3 sequence is CATSLGGNEQFF. DNA of the CDR3: TGTGCCACCTCCCTAGGGGGGAATGAGCAGTTCTTC.

CDR3 region: CSVETGVSAYEQYF. CDR3 bases: TGCAGCGTTGAAACAGGGGTAAGCGCCTACGAGCAGTACTTC. The chain has TRBV29-1 and TRBJ2-7; TRBD1 matches at 7 bases. Germline CDR1 SQVTM, CDR2 ANQGSEA. This CDR3 contains 14 residues. Losses at the gene ends were 2 bases for V and 2 bases for J; bases not matched to a gene: 6.

This clonotype was observed at least ten times. V usage is TRBV3-1 and J usage is TRBJ2-5, with 10 bases aligning to TRBD2. Per germline, CDR1 LGHDT and CDR2 YNNKEL (reference sequence). The J segment lost 5 bases and the V segment lost 1 base, leaving 4 bases of the junction unmatched. The CDR3 extends over 15 amino acids. DNA of the CDR3: TGTGCCAGCAGCCAAGCTAGCGGGAGTGGGGAGACCCAGTACTTC. This encodes CASSQASGSGETQYF.

This clonotype was found many times. This chain connects TRBV18 to TRBJ1-1; D unclear. Germline V gives CDR1 KGHSH, CDR2 LQKENI. With 0 bases removed from V and 3 bases from J, the gap between germline ends came to 5 bases. CDR3 length equals 13 residues. Here the CDR3 reads CASSPPTDTEAFF. In DNA, the CDR3 is TGTGCCAGCTCACCACCGACGGACACTGAAGCTTTCTTT.

This clonotype has a count of ten or more. The chain combines TRBV15 with TRBJ1-4; no definite D call. The V end was cut by 6 bases, the J end by 7 bases, with 15 bases between. Germline V lookup: CDR1 LNHNV, CDR2 YYDKDF (reference sequence). The CDR3 loop spans 14 amino acids. The CDR3 loop reads CATREAPSTEKLFF. In DNA, the CDR3 is TGTGCCACCAGGGAGGCTCCGAGTACTGAAAAACTGTTTTTT.

This clonotype was found many times. The chain has TRBV3-1 and TRBJ2-7; TRBD2 is a possible D gene (6 bases). The V and J ends lost 1 base and 4 bases respectively, with 17 bases between them. Germline-derived CDR1 and CDR2 are LGHDT and YNNKEL (reference sequence). The CDR3 has 16 residues. The CDR3 coding sequence is TGTGCCAGCAGCCAAGGGGGGAGGAGAAAGCTGTACGAGCAGTACTTC. It yields the protein CASSQGGRRKLYEQYF.

Details on this clonotype: Being one base from a much bigger clone, this may be a read error. The chain uses TRBV30 and TRBJ2-3, with 8 bases lining up with TRBD1. The CDR3 covers 13 residues. Germline lookup yields CDR1 GTSNPN and CDR2 SVGIG (reference sequence). The DNA of the CDR3 is TGTGTCTGGACGGGACAGGTCGCGGGTACGCAGTATTTT. This translates into CVWTGQVAGTQYF.